The 29 T cell receptor beta chains given below trace back to one sample, sequenced in a study of PD-1 blockade in mismatch repair-deficient tumors. Only in-frame clones appear in the TCRdb table, and some are missing; sequencing was by immunoSEQ multiplex PCR. The table shows tens of thousands of clones, with more than 75% occurring only once. This specimen consisted of peripheral blood, obtained 2 weeks after starting pembrolizumab. The receptors were gathered from an adult with mismatch repair-deficient cancer.

V is TRBV2 and J is TRBJ2-7; D unresolved. The CDR3 has 12 amino acids. Germline V gene lookup returns CDR1 SNHLY and CDR2 FYNNEI. V lost 1 base, J lost 3 bases, and 4 bases lay in between. In nucleotides, the CDR3 is TGTGCCAGCAGTGAAGAGGGCTACGAGCAGTACTTC. Amino acid sequence: CASSEEGYEQYF. Together with reference TRBV2 and TRBJ2-7, the CDR3 gives the full variable domain: EPEVTQTPSHQVTQMGQEVILRCVPISNHLYFYWYRQILGQKVEFLVSFYNNEISEKSEIFDDQFSVERPDGSNFTLKIRSTKLEDSAMYFCASSEEGYEQYFGPGTRLTVT.

The chain employs TRBV25-1 and TRBJ2-1; the D is unclear. V was shortened by 4 bases and J by 12 bases, with 10 bases between the two germline ends. The CDR3 has 11 amino acids. Germline V gene sequence: CDR1 MGHDK, CDR2 SYGVNS. In DNA, the CDR3 is TGTGCCAGCAGTGGAGGTTTAGGGCAGTTCTTC. Amino acid sequence: CASSGGLGQFF.

J is TRBJ1-4 and V is TRBV7-2; D call uncertain. This CDR3 is built from 15 residues. Germline V CDR1 and CDR2: SGHTA, FQGNSA. Trimming cost V 5 bases and J 6 bases, with 16 bases left between them. The CDR3 DNA follows: TGTGCCAGCAGCACCACACAGCGGAGGGATGAAAAACTGTTTTTT. Protein product: CASSTTQRRDEKLFF.

This clone was recorded once. The gene calls are TRBV15 and TRBJ2-3; D not certain. The CDR3 consists of 12 residues. Trimming pared 3 bases from V and 4 bases from J, leaving 5 bases between. Per the germline V gene, CDR1 is LNHNV and CDR2 is YYDKDF (reference sequence). DNA for the CDR3: TGTGCCACCAGCAGGGCCGCAGATACGCAGTATTTT. The encoded protein is CATSRAADTQYF.

This sequence joins TRBV9 and TRBJ2-1, with 14 bases fitting TRBD2. The CDR3 loop spans 15 amino acids. Germline CDR1 SGDLS, CDR2 YYNGEE. The V gene end was trimmed by 4 bases and the J gene end by 14 bases; junction bases not matched to a gene: 11. CDR3 nucleotides: TGTGCCAGCAGCCCAGCTCCGGGACTAGCGGGAGAGGAGTTCTTC. Protein sequence: CASSPAPGLAGEEFF.

Turning to this clone: The sample holds other DNA sequences that translate to the same CDR3. This chain links TRBV5-1 with TRBJ1-1; the match to TRBD1 covers 8 bases. The CDR3 loop spans 14 amino acids. V trimming: 2 bases; J trimming: 4 bases; junction bases outside the gene matches: 4. The germline gives CDR1 SGHRS, CDR2 YFSETQ. CDR3 protein: CASSLGTGVTEAFF. The CDR3 DNA sequence: TGCGCCAGCAGCTTAGGGACAGGAGTCACTGAAGCTTTCTTT.

V usage is TRBV2 and J usage is TRBJ2-1; tentatively, D is TRBD1 (6 bases). The ends were cut back, 5 bases at V and 9 bases at J, with 14 bases in the middle. The germline V gene encodes CDR1 SNHLY and CDR2 FYNNEI. The CDR3 spans 13 residues. The CDR3 DNA is TGTGCCAGCAGTCAGACAGGCTTTGGTGAGCAGTTCTTC. As protein: CASSQTGFGEQFF.

Here the CDR3 DNA reads TGTGCCAGCAGACCCGGACCATGGGGGGTCTACGAGCAGTACTTC. This translates into CASRPGPWGVYEQYF. The J gene is TRBJ2-7, the V gene TRBV6-5; possibly TRBD2 for D (6 bases). The CDR3 has 15 residues. Deletions cut 6 bases from V and 3 bases from J, with 18 bases between. Germline assignment: CDR1 MNHEY and CDR2 SVGAGI.

CDR3 sequence reads: CASSQDGTTGELFF. The CDR3 DNA is TGCGCCAGCAGCCAAGATGGGACCACCGGGGAGCTGTTTTTT. This chain joins TRBV4-3 and TRBJ2-2, with D possibly called TRBD1 or TRBD2 (5 bases each). The CDR3 totals 14 residues. V was pared by 0 bases and J by 4 bases, with 6 bases between. Germline-derived CDR1 and CDR2 are LGHNA and YSLEER.

The chain has TRBV7-9 and TRBJ2-7; 10 nucleotides align to TRBD2. The CDR3 is 16 amino acids. Germline values: CDR1 SEHNR, CDR2 FQNEAQ (reference sequence). V trimming: 3 bases; J trimming: 5 bases; junction bases outside the gene matches: 10. The CDR3 region is CASSLPSGSGVNEQYF. The CDR3 DNA reads as TGTGCCAGCAGCTTGCCTAGCGGGAGTGGTGTAAACGAGCAGTACTTC.

This chain joins TRBV25-1 and TRBJ2-5; 7 nucleotides agree with TRBD1. The CDR3 sequence is 16 residues long. The J segment lost 3 bases and the V segment lost 3 bases, leaving 10 bases of the junction unmatched. Germline CDR1 is MGHDK and CDR2 is SYGVNS. This chain's CDR3 is CASSDQTLDREETQYF. In DNA, the CDR3 is TGTGCCAGCAGTGATCAGACTTTAGACAGGGAAGAGACCCAGTACTTC.

The chain combines TRBV15 with TRBJ2-5, with D perhaps TRBD2 (6 bases). The V end was cut by 0 bases, the J end by 5 bases, with 13 bases between. The CDR3 contains 15 residues. The V gene's germline CDR1 is LNHNV and CDR2 YYDKDF (reference sequence). The CDR3 spells CATSRDLGGGETQYF. DNA of the CDR3: TGTGCCACCAGCAGAGATTTGGGGGGAGGCGAGACCCAGTACTTC.

This clone was seen only once. CDR3 coding DNA: TGTGCCAGCAGTGACTCTCCAGGGTTTGAGCCCCAGCATTTT. This translates into CASSDSPGFEPQHF. The chain uses TRBV6-4 and TRBJ1-5, with D possibly TRBD1 on 5 matching bases. The V end lost 0 bases, the J end lost 8 bases, and 11 bases lay between the germline ends. The CDR3 length is 14 residues. The germline CDR1 and CDR2 sequences are MRHNA and SNTAGT.

In its sample, this clone was seen a few times. The V gene is TRBV9, the J gene TRBJ1-5; 10 nucleotides match TRBD1. Germline-derived CDR1 and CDR2 are SGDLS and YYNGEE. The junction had 6 bases not matched to a gene; V was cut back by 3 bases and J by 6 bases. This CDR3 comprises 15 residues. The CDR3 spells CASSAGQGLGQPQHF. The CDR3 DNA reads TGTGCCAGCAGCGCGGGACAGGGGCTTGGTCAGCCCCAGCATTTT.

The V gene is TRBV7-9, the J gene TRBJ1-1; the D is unclear. V lost 5 bases, J lost 4 bases, and 8 bases lay in between. Germline V gene lookup returns CDR1 SEHNR and CDR2 FQNEAQ (reference sequence). This CDR3 spans 12 amino acids. The CDR3 nucleotides are TGTGCCAGCAGCCCTGGAGGCACTGAAGCTTTCTTT. Translation gives CASSPGGTEAFF.

The chain recombines TRBV7-2 with TRBJ2-5; D remains ambiguous. V was pared by 4 bases and J by 2 bases, with 11 bases between. The length of the CDR3 is 14 residues. The germline V gene encodes CDR1 SGHTA and CDR2 FQGNSA. The CDR3 coding sequence is TGTGCCAGCAGCTCCGACCAGATACAAGAGACCCAGTACTTC. This encodes CASSSDQIQETQYF.

This clone was recorded only once. This sequence joins TRBV5-1 and TRBJ2-2; 7 nucleotides align to TRBD2. Looked up from germline, CDR1 is SGHRS and CDR2 is YFSETQ. J gave up 4 bases and V 0 bases, and 9 bases lay outside the gene matches. This CDR3 comprises 17 residues. The CDR3 region is CASSLELAGPVTGELFF. CDR3 bases: TGCGCCAGCAGCTTGGAGTTAGCGGGCCCAGTCACCGGGGAGCTGTTTTTT.

The V and J genes are TRBV5-1 and TRBJ2-5, with a possible D match to TRBD2 (6 bases). V was cut by 0 bases and J by 3 bases, with 12 bases left in between. The CDR3 sequence is 15 residues long. Per germline, CDR1 SGHRS and CDR2 YFSETQ. CDR3 DNA sequence: TGCGCCAGCAGCTTGGATCCGGGAGTGGAAGAGACCCAGTACTTC. Amino acids: CASSLDPGVEETQYF.

This clone was observed a single time. The gene calls are TRBV7-6 and TRBJ2-1; 8 nucleotides agree with TRBD2. CDR1 and CDR2 (germline): SGHVS, FNYEAQ. The CDR3 spans 19 residues. V was clipped by 1 base and J by 7 bases; unmatched bases: 18. DNA of the CDR3: TGTGCCAGCAGCTTAGAGCAGCGGGAGAGTCGGGGTCAAGGGAATGAGCAGTTCTTC. As protein: CASSLEQRESRGQGNEQFF.

The chain couples TRBV2 to TRBJ1-1; D remains ambiguous. The CDR3 sequence is 15 residues long. V was shortened by 6 bases and J by 1 base, with 15 bases between the two germline ends. CDR1 is SNHLY and CDR2 is FYNNEI in the germline V gene. CDR3 in amino acids: CASSSTSNPNTEAFF. In DNA, the CDR3 is TGTGCCAGCAGCTCGACATCAAACCCGAACACTGAAGCTTTCTTT.

The CDR3 DNA follows: TGTGCCAGCAGCCCGCCGGGACTAGCGGGAACCGGGGAGCTGTTTTTT. It yields the protein CASSPPGLAGTGELFF. The chain combines TRBV7-8 with TRBJ2-2; 13 positions agree with TRBD2. J was trimmed by 5 bases and V by 5 bases; bases with no gene match: 5. This CDR3 spans 16 amino acids. CDR1 and CDR2 (germline): SGHVS, FQNEAQ. Full variable domain (rest looked up from reference TRBV7-8 and TRBJ2-2): GAGVSQSPRYKVAKRGQDVALRCDPISGHVSLFWYQQALGQGPEFLTYFQNEAQLDKSGLPSDRFFAERPEGSVSTLKIQRTQQEDSAVYLCASSPPGLAGTGELFFGEGSRLTVL.

This chain connects TRBV5-4 to TRBJ2-5, with 8 bases matching TRBD1. The CDR3 runs 12 residues. The germline V gene has CDR1 SGHNT and CDR2 YYREEE (reference sequence). After removal of 4 bases from V and 6 bases from J, the junction contained 2 bases not matched to a gene. DNA for the CDR3: TGTGCCAGCAGCCAGGGGGCCAAGACCCAGTACTTC. Translation: CASSQGAKTQYF. The variable domain in full, with the rest retrieved from reference TRBV5-4 and TRBJ2-5, is ETGVTQSPTHLIKTRGQQVTLRCSSQSGHNTVSWYQQALGQGPQFIFQYYREEENGRGNFPPRFSGLQFPNYSSELNVNALELDDSALYLCASSQGAKTQYFGPGTRLLVL.

The chain carries TRBV30 and TRBJ1-3; D is undetermined. Germline assignment: CDR1 GTSNPN and CDR2 SVGIG (reference sequence). This CDR3 spans 15 amino acids. V was shortened by 4 bases and J by 0 bases, with 13 bases between the two germline ends. The CDR3 reads CAWTYLGSSGNTIYF. The DNA of the CDR3 is TGTGCCTGGACCTACCTGGGGAGCTCTGGAAACACCATATATTTT.

The chain joins TRBV29-1 to TRBJ1-1; D not resolved. Germline loops: CDR1 SQVTM, CDR2 ANQGSEA. CDR3 length: 12 amino acids. V lost 7 bases and J lost 6, with 15 bases in between. The CDR3 bases are TGCAGCGGGGATAGTCTTTTCGCTGAAGCTTTCTTT. It specifies CSGDSLFAEAFF.

This chain links TRBV5-1 with TRBJ2-3; 7 bases agree with TRBD1. The trim removed 5 bases at V and 3 bases at J, leaving 6 bases unmatched. Germline assignment: CDR1 SGHRS and CDR2 YFSETQ. This CDR3 is built from 14 residues. The CDR3 DNA reads TGCGCCAGCAGAGGGTCAGGGGGAACAGATACGCAGTATTTT. This translates into CASRGSGGTDTQYF.

V and J are TRBV13 and TRBJ1-2; D uncertain. V lost 0 bases to trimming and J lost 4 bases, with 3 bases between them. The CDR3 spans 12 residues. Looked up from germline, CDR1 is PRHDT and CDR2 is FYEKMQ (reference sequence). The CDR3 spells CASSLGSYGYTF. The CDR3, as DNA: TGTGCCAGCAGCTTAGGAAGCTATGGCTACACCTTC.

The chain recombines TRBV7-3 with TRBJ1-1, with 7 nucleotides matching TRBD1. V lost 3 bases to trimming and J lost 0 bases; unmatched junction nucleotides: 4. The CDR3 has 15 residues. Germline CDR1 reads SGHTA; CDR2 reads FQGTGA. The CDR3 protein is CASSLGQYLNTEAFF. CDR3 bases: TGTGCCAGCAGCTTGGGACAGTACCTGAACACTGAAGCTTTCTTT.

This chain uses TRBV30 with TRBJ1-1; TRBD1 agrees at 7 bases. The V segment lost 5 bases and the J segment 7 bases; nucleotides outside the gene matches: 4. Germline V gives CDR1 GTSNPN, CDR2 SVGIG (reference sequence). This CDR3 is 11 amino acids long. CDR3 sequence: CAWGQADEAFF. The CDR3 DNA sequence: TGTGCCTGGGGACAGGCTGATGAAGCTTTCTTT.

This clone was counted only a few times. This chain uses TRBV11-2 with TRBJ2-3, with D possibly matching TRBD2 (5 bases). V was shortened by 2 bases and J by 4 bases, with 10 bases between the two germline ends. Germline CDR1 SGHAT, CDR2 FQNNGV. CDR3 length equals 14 residues. This chain's CDR3 is CASSLTGSADTQYF. The CDR3 nucleotides are TGTGCCAGCAGCTTAACGGGGAGCGCAGATACGCAGTATTTT.